The text below deals with one T cell receptor beta chain. Germline V gene sequence: CDR1 SNHLY, CDR2 FYNNEI. This CDR3 is built from 14 residues. Unmatched junction bases numbered 7, after V lost 8 bases and J lost 6 bases. In the source study's methods: Amplification of reference gene primers provided the estimated nucleated cell counts. Produced via immunoSEQ multiplex PCR; TCRdb's table is partial and in-frame only. D and trimming were read from the DNA, whereas the V and J calls and clone size are those reported in that table. The sample yields about 120,000 clones, 80% to 90% seen once. This record comes from a study of blood T cell repertoires in COVID-19. Study in general: Sites across the United States, Italy and Spain contributed samples from acute and convalescent COVID-19. PBMCs, B-cell-depleted T cells, or T cells were the source of the cDNA or gDNA that made up the material.

Sequenced input: peripheral blood. The receptor was derived from a woman aged 65 to 85 with acute or convalescent COVID-19. The gene calls are TRBV2 and TRBJ1-5, with 10 bases that match TRBD1. The CDR3 DNA reads TGTGCCAGCCGAGACAGGGGGCAGGTTCAGCCCCAGCATTTT. Protein product: CASRDRGQVQPQHF.